Here is one TCR beta chain with its context. Its specificity is not known. The record originates from a study of shared clonotypes between healthy human individuals. Across the whole study: In total, the donors were two women and a few men aged 18 to 49.

Germline V gives CDR1 SGHAT, CDR2 FQNNGV. The CDR3 is 14 residues long. V lost 1 base, J lost 5 bases, and 11 bases lay in between. General study points: Some naive CD4 clonotypes, about 5%, turned up in common across a few donors. The study found lower generation probabilities in non-shared clonotypes than in those shared by all four donors.

The method was immunoSEQ multiplex PCR; TCRdb's version includes in-frame clones alone and lacks a portion of them. The table lists about 1 million clones, about three quarters of them singletons. The sequencing input was memory CD4+ T cells sorted from blood. Subset in this sample: CD45RA-negative fraction. The TCR sequence derives from a man aged 18 to 30 in good health. The rearrangement joins TRBV11-2 to TRBJ2-5, with D perhaps matching TRBD2 (7 bases). CDR3 region: CASSLAGGGETQYF. The CDR3 DNA reads as TGTGCCAGCAGCTTAGCGGGGGGCGGGGAGACCCAGTACTTC. Looking up the rest from reference TRBV11-2 and TRBJ2-5 gives the full variable domain: EAGVAQSPRYKIIEKRQSVAFWCNPISGHATLYWYQQILGQGPKLLIQFQNNGVVDDSQLPKDRFSAERLKGVDSTLKIQPAKLEDSAVYLCASSLAGGGETQYFGPGTRLLVL.